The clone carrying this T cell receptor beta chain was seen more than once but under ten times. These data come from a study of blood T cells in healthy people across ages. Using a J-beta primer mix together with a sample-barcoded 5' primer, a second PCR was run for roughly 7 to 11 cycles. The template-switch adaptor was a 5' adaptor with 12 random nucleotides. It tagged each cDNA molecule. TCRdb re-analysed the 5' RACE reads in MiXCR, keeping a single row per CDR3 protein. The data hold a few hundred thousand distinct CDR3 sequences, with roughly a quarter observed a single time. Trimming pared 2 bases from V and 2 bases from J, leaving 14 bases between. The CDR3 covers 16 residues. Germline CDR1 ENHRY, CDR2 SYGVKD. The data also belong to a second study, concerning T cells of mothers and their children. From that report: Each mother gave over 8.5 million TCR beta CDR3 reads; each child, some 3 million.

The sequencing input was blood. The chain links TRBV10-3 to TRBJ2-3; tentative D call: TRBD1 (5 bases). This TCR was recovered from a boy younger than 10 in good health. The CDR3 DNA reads TGTGCCATCAGTGAGCCCCTGGGGCGGATCACAGATACGCAGTATTTT. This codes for CAISEPLGRITDTQYF.